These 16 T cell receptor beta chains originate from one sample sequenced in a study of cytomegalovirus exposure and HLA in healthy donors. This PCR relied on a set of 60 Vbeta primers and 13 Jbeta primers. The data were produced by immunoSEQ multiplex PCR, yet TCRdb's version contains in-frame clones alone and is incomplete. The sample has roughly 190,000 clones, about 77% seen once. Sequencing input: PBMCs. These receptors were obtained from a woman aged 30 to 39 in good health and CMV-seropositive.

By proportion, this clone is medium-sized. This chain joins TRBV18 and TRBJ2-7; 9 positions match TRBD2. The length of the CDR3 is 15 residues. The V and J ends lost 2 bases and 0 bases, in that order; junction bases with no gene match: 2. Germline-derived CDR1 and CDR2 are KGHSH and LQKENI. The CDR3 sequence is CASSPGTSLSYEQYF. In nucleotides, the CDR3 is TGTGCCAGCTCACCAGGGACTAGCCTCTCCTACGAGCAGTACTTC. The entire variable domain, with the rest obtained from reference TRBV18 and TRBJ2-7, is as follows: NAGVMQNPRHLVRRRGQEARLRCSPMKGHSHVYWYRQLPEEGLKFMVYLQKENIIDESGMPKERFSAEFPKEGPSILRIQQVVRGDSAAYFCASSPGTSLSYEQYFGPGTRLTVT.

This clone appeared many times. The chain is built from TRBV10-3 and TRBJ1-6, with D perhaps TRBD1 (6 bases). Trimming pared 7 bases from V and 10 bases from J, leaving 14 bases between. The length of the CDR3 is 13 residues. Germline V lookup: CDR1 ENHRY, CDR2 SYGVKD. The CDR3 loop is CAIKNRVGSPLHF. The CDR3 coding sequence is TGTGCCATCAAGAACAGGGTGGGGTCACCCCTCCACTTT.

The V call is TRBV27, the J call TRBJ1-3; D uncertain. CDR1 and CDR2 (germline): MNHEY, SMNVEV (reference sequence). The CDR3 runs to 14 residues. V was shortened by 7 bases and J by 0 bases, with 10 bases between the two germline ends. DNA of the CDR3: TGTGCCAGCACTTCCCAGGCCTCTGGAAACACCATATATTTT. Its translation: CASTSQASGNTIYF.

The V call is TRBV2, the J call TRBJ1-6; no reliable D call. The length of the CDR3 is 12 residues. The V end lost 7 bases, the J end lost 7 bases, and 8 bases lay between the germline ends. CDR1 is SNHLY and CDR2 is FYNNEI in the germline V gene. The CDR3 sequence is CASKSHNSPLHF. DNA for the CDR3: TGTGCCAGCAAAAGCCACAATTCACCCCTCCACTTT.

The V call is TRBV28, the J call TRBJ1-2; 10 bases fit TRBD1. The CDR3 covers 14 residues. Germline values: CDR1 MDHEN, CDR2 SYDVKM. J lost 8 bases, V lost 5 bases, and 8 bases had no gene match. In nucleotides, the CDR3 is TGTGCCAGCAGTCCCCCGACAGGGGGCGGAGGCTACACCTTC. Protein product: CASSPPTGGGGYTF.

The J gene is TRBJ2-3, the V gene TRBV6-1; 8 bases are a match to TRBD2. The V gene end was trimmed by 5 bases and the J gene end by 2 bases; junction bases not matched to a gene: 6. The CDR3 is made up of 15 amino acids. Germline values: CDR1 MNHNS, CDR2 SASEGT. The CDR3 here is CASSSAGVATDTQYF. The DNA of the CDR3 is TGTGCCAGCAGTTCAGCGGGAGTAGCCACAGATACGCAGTATTTT.

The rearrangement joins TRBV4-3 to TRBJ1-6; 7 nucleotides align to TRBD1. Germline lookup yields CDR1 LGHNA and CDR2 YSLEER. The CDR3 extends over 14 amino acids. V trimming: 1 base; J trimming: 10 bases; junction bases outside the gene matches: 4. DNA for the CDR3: TGCGCCAGCAGCCAAGTAGGGGGCGGCTCACCCCTCCACTTT. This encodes CASSQVGGGSPLHF.

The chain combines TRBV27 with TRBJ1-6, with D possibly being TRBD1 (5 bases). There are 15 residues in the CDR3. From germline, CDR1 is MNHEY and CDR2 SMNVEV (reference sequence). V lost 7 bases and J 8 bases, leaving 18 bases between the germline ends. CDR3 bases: TGTGCCAGCACCTCGTACGGGGGTGGGTATTCACCCCTCCACTTT. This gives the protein CASTSYGGGYSPLHF.

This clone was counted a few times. Written as DNA, the CDR3 is TGTGCCAGCAGCTTAGACAGGGGTAATTATGGCTACACCTTC. Its translation: CASSLDRGNYGYTF. The J gene is TRBJ1-2, the V gene TRBV7-2, with 7 bases aligning to TRBD1. The germline V gene has CDR1 SGHTA and CDR2 FQGNSA. Losses at the gene ends were 1 base for V and 5 bases for J; bases not matched to a gene: 4. The CDR3 runs 14 residues.

DNA of the CDR3: TGTGCCAGCAGTTTCCGGCGGGGGGCATCGGATACGCAGTATTTT. It codes for CASSFRRGASDTQYF. The rearrangement uses TRBV28 and TRBJ2-3; 8 bases line up with TRBD2. Trimming took 3 bases from V and 6 from J; bases not matched to a gene: 8. This CDR3 is 15 amino acids long. CDR1 is MDHEN, CDR2 SYDVKM, per germline.

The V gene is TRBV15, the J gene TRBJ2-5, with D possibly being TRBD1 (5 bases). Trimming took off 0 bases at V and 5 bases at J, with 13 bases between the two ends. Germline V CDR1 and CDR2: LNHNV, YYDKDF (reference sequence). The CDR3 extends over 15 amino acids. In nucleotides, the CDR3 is TGTGCCACCAGCAGAGATCCTAACAGGAAGGAGACCCAGTACTTC. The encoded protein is CATSRDPNRKETQYF.

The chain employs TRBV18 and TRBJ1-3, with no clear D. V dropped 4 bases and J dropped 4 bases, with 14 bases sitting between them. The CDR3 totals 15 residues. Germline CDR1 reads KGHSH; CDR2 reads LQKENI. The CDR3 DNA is TGTGCCAGCTCACGGAGCGGCGGGAGCGGAAACACCATATATTTT. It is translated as CASSRSGGSGNTIYF. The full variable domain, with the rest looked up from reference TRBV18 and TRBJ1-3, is NAGVMQNPRHLVRRRGQEARLRCSPMKGHSHVYWYRQLPEEGLKFMVYLQKENIIDESGMPKERFSAEFPKEGPSILRIQQVVRGDSAAYFCASSRSGGSGNTIYFGEGSWLTVV.

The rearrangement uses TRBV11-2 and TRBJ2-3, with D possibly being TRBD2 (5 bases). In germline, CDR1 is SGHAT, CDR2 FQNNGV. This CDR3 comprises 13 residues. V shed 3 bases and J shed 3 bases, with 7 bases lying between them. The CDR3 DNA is TGTGCCAGCAGCTTTCCGGGGACAGATACGCAGTATTTT. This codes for CASSFPGTDTQYF.

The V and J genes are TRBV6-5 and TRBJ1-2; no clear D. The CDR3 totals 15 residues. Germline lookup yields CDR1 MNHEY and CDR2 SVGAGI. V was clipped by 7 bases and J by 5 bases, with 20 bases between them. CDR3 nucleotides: TGTGCCAGCATGTTTTGGGAGGACGGGAATTATGGCTACACCTTC. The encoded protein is CASMFWEDGNYGYTF.

The CDR3, as DNA: TGTGCCAGCAGCTTAGGCCGGACAGGGGGCTTTGGAAACACCATATATTTT. As protein: CASSLGRTGGFGNTIYF. V usage is TRBV13 and J usage is TRBJ1-3, with 11 positions matching TRBD1. V gave up 0 bases and J gave up 3 bases; unmatched junction bases: 4. This CDR3 has 17 amino acids. CDR1 is PRHDT and CDR2 is FYEKMQ in the germline V gene (reference sequence). Based on the CDR3 plus reference TRBV13 and TRBJ1-3, the full variable domain is AAGVIQSPRHLIKEKRETATLKCYPIPRHDTVYWYQQGPGQDPQFLISFYEKMQSDKGSIPDRFSAQQFSDYHSELNMSSLELGDSALYFCASSLGRTGGFGNTIYFGEGSWLTVV.

This chain's CDR3 is CASSLVTHTGELFF. CDR3 sequence (DNA): TGTGCCAGCAGTTTGGTCACTCACACCGGGGAGCTGTTTTTT. This sequence joins TRBV28 and TRBJ2-2; D not resolved. The germline V and J ends were trimmed by 3 bases and 3 bases, with 8 bases remaining between them. The CDR3 has 14 amino acids. CDR1 is MDHEN, CDR2 SYDVKM, per germline.